The 32 T cell receptor beta chains listed next were all sequenced from one sample in a study of regulatory T cells in long-lasting Graves disease. Time point given: newly diagnosed GD, antithyroid drugs for less than 3 months. Making the TCR library involved RNA that had been extracted from PBMCs. To make TCR beta libraries, researchers used iRepertoire HTBI primers and Arm-PCR of CDR3 regions. TCRdb processed the multiplex PCR reads anew with MiXCR; each CDR3 protein has one entry. The sample yields some 220,000 distinct CDR3 sequences, roughly 20% seen once. This sample was also put to use in a study of T cells in Graves' hyperthyroidism and ophthalmopathy.

Sequencing used peripheral blood mononuclear cells (PBMCs), obtained at new diagnosis, from a patient treated with antithyroid drugs. Receptors were obtained from a woman in her 30s with Graves disease.

This clonotype was counted ten times or more. The rearrangement uses TRBV2 and TRBJ2-5, with D unresolved. Deletions cut 1 base from V and 3 bases from J, with 12 bases between. This CDR3 has 15 residues. Germline CDR1 and CDR2: SNHLY and FYNNEI. The CDR3 reads CASSEGSRQEETQYF. The CDR3 coding sequence is TGTGCCAGCAGTGAAGGCTCGAGGCAGGAAGAGACCCAGTACTTC. The complete variable domain, with remaining parts taken from reference TRBV2 and TRBJ2-5, reads EPEVTQTPSHQVTQMGQEVILRCVPISNHLYFYWYRQILGQKVEFLVSFYNNEISEKSEIFDDQFSVERPDGSNFTLKIRSTKLEDSAMYFCASSEGSRQEETQYFGPGTRLLVL.

This clonotype showed up just a few times. A much larger clone differs from this one at a single base, so this may be a read error. This rearrangement joins TRBV7-6 to TRBJ2-5; 7 bases fit TRBD2. The CDR3 consists of 14 residues. CDR1 and CDR2 (germline): SGHVS, FNYEAQ. The CDR3 DNA reads as TGTGCCAGCAACTTAGGCGGGGGTATTGAGACCCAGTACTTC. Translation gives CASNLGGGIETQYF.

Remarks on this clonotype: A read error is the likely source, as a far larger clone sits one nucleotide away. The chain recombines TRBV18 with TRBJ2-5; D is unclear. CDR1 KGHSH and CDR2 LQKENI come from the germline V gene. This CDR3 has 16 residues. Trimming pared 3 bases from V and 11 bases from J, leaving 25 bases between. CDR3 DNA: TGTGCCAGCTCACCCCAGGTGGGTAGCTCCTACAATGAGCAGTACTTC. Translation: CASSPQVGSSYNEQYF.

This clonotype was detected many times. The chain recombines TRBV12-3 or TRBV12-4 with TRBJ2-7, with D tentatively TRBD1 or TRBD2 (5 bases each). The CDR3 extends over 14 amino acids. The V end lost 6 bases, the J end lost 4 bases, and 16 bases lay between the germline ends. The CDR3 region has the DNA TGTGCCAGCAGCCATGGGACGGATACTTACGAGCAGTACTTC. Translating gives CASSHGTDTYEQYF.

This clonotype has at least ten counts. V usage is TRBV6-1 and J usage is TRBJ2-1, with D possibly being TRBD2 (5 bases). Germline V gives CDR1 MNHNS, CDR2 SASEGT. V gave up 3 bases and J gave up 9 bases, with 12 bases separating them. This CDR3 contains 13 residues. In nucleotides, the CDR3 is TGTGCCAGCAGTGAGGACGGTGGAGGTGAGCAGTTCTTC. Amino acid sequence: CASSEDGGGEQFF.

This clonotype was detected ten times or more. The DNA for the CDR3 is TGCGCCAGCAGCATCCGACGTAGCGGGGGAGGGAGGAATGAGCAGTTCTTC. Its protein is CASSIRRSGGGRNEQFF. V gene TRBV5-1 combines with J gene TRBJ2-1, with 9 bases aligning to TRBD2. Germline CDR1 reads SGHRS; CDR2 reads YFSETQ. After removal of 4 bases from V and 7 bases from J, the junction contained 15 bases not matched to a gene. The CDR3 spans 17 residues.

Worth noting for this clonotype: A much larger clone lies a single base off, so this may be a read error. The chain has TRBV6-5 and TRBJ1-6; 7 nucleotides agree with TRBD1. The CDR3 extends over 13 amino acids. The germline V gene has CDR1 MNHEY and CDR2 SVGAGI. The chain's CDR3 is CASSLGQNSPLNF. CDR3 in DNA: TGTGCCAGCAGTTTGGGACAGAATTCACCCCTCAACTTT.

Only a few counts were recorded for this clonotype. This sequence joins TRBV19 and TRBJ1-2, with D possibly TRBD1 on 6 matching bases. V was trimmed by 6 bases and J by 7 bases, leaving 15 bases between them. Germline CDR1 reads LNHDA; CDR2 reads SQIVND (reference sequence). The CDR3 runs to 13 residues. CDR3 DNA sequence: TGTGCCAGTAGCGACACAGGGTCTGGTGGCTACACCTTC. Translated: CASSDTGSGGYTF.

The V and J genes are TRBV27 and TRBJ2-5, with TRBD2 identical over 7 bases. Gene TRBJ2-7 matches the end of the DNA better, so the J call may be wrong. This CDR3 contains 13 residues. The germline V gene has CDR1 MNHEY and CDR2 SMNVEV (reference sequence). DNA of the CDR3: TGTGCCAGCAGTTTAAGCGGGGTTTACGAGCAGTACTTC. Protein sequence: CASSLSGVYEQYF.

This clonotype was recorded at least ten times. The V and J genes are TRBV10-2 and TRBJ2-1, with 12 bases identical to TRBD2. Germline CDR1 is WSHSY and CDR2 is SAAADI. V lost 2 bases and J lost 7; bases outside the gene matches: 0. CDR3 length: 14 residues. The CDR3 reads CASSETSGRNEQFF. CDR3 nucleotides: TGCGCCAGCAGTGAGACTAGCGGGAGGAATGAGCAGTTCTTC.

The chain combines TRBV11-2 with TRBJ2-1, with 9 bases fitting TRBD1. The V segment lost 5 bases and the J segment 2 bases; nucleotides outside the gene matches: 10. The CDR3 covers 17 residues. Germline CDR1 is SGHAT and CDR2 is FQNNGV. The CDR3, as DNA: TGTGCCAGCAGCCATCATGCCGGGACAGGGACCTACAATGAGCAGTTCTTC. Translation: CASSHHAGTGTYNEQFF.

This clonotype was detected ten times or more. The CDR3 here is CASRTGTSSTDTQYF. In DNA, the CDR3 is TGTGCCAGCAGAACAGGGACTTCTAGCACAGATACGCAGTATTTT. The gene calls are TRBV2 and TRBJ2-3; D tentatively fits TRBD1 or TRBD2 (6 bases each). The ends were cut back, 6 bases at V and 0 bases at J, with 13 bases in the middle. CDR3 size: 15 residues. Per germline, CDR1 SNHLY and CDR2 FYNNEI.

As concerns this clonotype: A much larger clone differs by one base, so this may be a read error. V and J are TRBV5-1 and TRBJ1-2; the match to TRBD1 covers 11 bases. The germline V gene has CDR1 SGHRS and CDR2 YFSETQ. The CDR3 loop spans 15 amino acids. With 4 bases clipped from V and 9 bases from J, the junction kept 11 bases outside the gene matches. CDR3 sequence reads: CASSQTGTGGYSYTF. As DNA, the CDR3 is TGCGCCAGCAGCCAAACCGGGACAGGGGGTTATAGCTACACCTTC.

This clonotype was observed at least ten times. This rearrangement joins TRBV2 to TRBJ2-7; 7 bases are a match to TRBD2. The CDR3 length is 14 residues. Germline V gene sequence: CDR1 SNHLY, CDR2 FYNNEI. With 2 bases clipped from V and 5 bases from J, the junction kept 6 bases outside the gene matches. The CDR3 reads CASSERTRRNEQYF. The CDR3 DNA reads as TGTGCCAGCAGTGAACGGACTAGGAGGAACGAGCAGTACTTC. Complete variable domain (other parts from reference TRBV2 and TRBJ2-7): EPEVTQTPSHQVTQMGQEVILRCVPISNHLYFYWYRQILGQKVEFLVSFYNNEISEKSEIFDDQFSVERPDGSNFTLKIRSTKLEDSAMYFCASSERTRRNEQYFGPGTRLTVT.

This clonotype has at least ten counts. With a much larger clone just one base away, this may be a read error. This rearrangement joins TRBV2 to TRBJ1-5; D is uncertain. Germline assignment: CDR1 SNHLY and CDR2 FYNNEI. This CDR3 spans 16 amino acids. The CDR3 region has the DNA TGTGCCAGCACTCCTAGTTTTCCACAGCTAAATCGGCCCCAGCATTTT. This translates into CASTPSFPQLNRPQHF.

This clonotype has a handful of counts. The V and J genes are TRBV19 and TRBJ2-2; D possibly corresponds to TRBD1 (5 bases). This CDR3 is 16 amino acids long. Germline CDR1 is LNHDA and CDR2 is SQIVND (reference sequence). V dropped 5 bases and J dropped 4 bases, with 17 bases sitting between them. CDR3 DNA sequence: TGTGCCAGTAGTCCTAGGGGCCAACCCGCCACCGGGGAGCTGTTTTTT. Translated, it gives CASSPRGQPATGELFF.

As regards this clonotype: Since a far larger clone is one base different, this is likely a read error. The genes are TRBV11-2 and TRBJ1-2, with 7 positions matching TRBD1. CDR3 size: 13 residues. Per the germline V gene, CDR1 is SGHAT and CDR2 is FQNNGV. The CDR3 protein is CAGRAGGKDGYTF. In DNA form, the CDR3 reads TGTGCCGGCAGGGCAGGGGGGAAGGATGGCTACACCTTC.

This clonotype came up many times. The chain uses TRBV6-1 and TRBJ1-3; perhaps TRBD1 as D (5 bases). Germline V gives CDR1 MNHNS, CDR2 SASEGT. This CDR3 contains 17 residues. With 6 bases removed from V and 0 bases from J, the gap between germline ends came to 18 bases. CDR3: CASSPSWGLGSGNTIYF. The CDR3 DNA reads as TGTGCCAGCAGCCCTTCGTGGGGGTTGGGCTCTGGAAACACCATATATTTT.

This clonotype was observed at least ten times. The chain combines TRBV28 with TRBJ1-3; tentative D call: TRBD1 (6 bases). The CDR3 covers 15 residues. Germline CDR1 MDHEN, CDR2 SYDVKM. The germline V and J ends were trimmed by 6 bases and 4 bases, with 16 bases remaining between them. DNA of the CDR3: TGTGCCAGCAGGCTCAGTGGGGGGGCCGGAAACACCATATATTTT. Translated: CASRLSGGAGNTIYF.

The J gene is TRBJ1-6, the V gene TRBV7-3; TRBD1 might be the D (5 bases). This CDR3 has 14 amino acids. The V and J ends lost 5 bases and 10 bases respectively, with 15 bases between them. Germline V gives CDR1 SGHTA, CDR2 FQGTGA. Here the CDR3 reads CASSRAGGGSPLHF. The CDR3 DNA is TGTGCCAGCAGCCGGGCGGGGGGTGGATCACCCCTCCACTTT.

There are many counts of this clonotype. V and J are TRBV19 and TRBJ2-1; perhaps TRBD2 as D (5 bases). With 4 bases removed from V and 5 bases from J, the gap between germline ends came to 12 bases. The CDR3 is made up of 14 amino acids. Germline V gene sequence: CDR1 LNHDA, CDR2 SQIVND (reference sequence). The chain's CDR3 is CASSKRAPDNEQFF. DNA for the CDR3: TGTGCCAGTAGTAAGAGGGCCCCGGACAATGAGCAGTTCTTC.

In regard to this clonotype: A much larger clone differs from this one at a single base, so this may be a read error. The gene calls are TRBV20-1 and TRBJ1-5; 7 bases are shared with TRBD1. Looked up from germline, CDR1 is DFQATT and CDR2 is SNEGSKA (reference sequence). The CDR3 extends over 14 amino acids. The CDR3 sequence is CPIGRGLSNLPQHF. The CDR3, as DNA: TGTCCGATAGGGAGGGGGCTAAGCAATCTGCCCCAGCATTTT.

This clonotype was counted many times. This chain joins TRBV7-2 and TRBJ1-5; TRBD1 matches 9 bases. J was trimmed by 3 bases and V by 4 bases; bases with no gene match: 7. Germline loops: CDR1 SGHTA, CDR2 FQGNSA. This CDR3 region has 16 residues. CDR3 DNA: TGTGCCAGCAGCTATGGGACAGGGCGGAACAATCAGCCCCAGCATTTT. Its translation is CASSYGTGRNNQPQHF.

The chain is built from TRBV6-5 and TRBJ1-1; 7 positions match TRBD1. Germline V CDR1 and CDR2: MNHEY, SVGAGI. Trimming at V came to 2 bases and at J to 5 bases, leaving 5 bases not matched to a gene. The CDR3 totals 14 residues. CDR3 residues: CASSYRTGGTEAFF. The CDR3 nucleotides are TGTGCCAGCAGTTACAGGACAGGAGGGACTGAAGCTTTCTTT.

This clonotype was observed at least ten times. The V call is TRBV6-1, the J call TRBJ2-1, with TRBD2 as a possible D gene (6 bases). The V gene's germline CDR1 is MNHNS and CDR2 SASEGT. The CDR3 extends over 15 amino acids. The ends were cut back, 4 bases at V and 0 bases at J, with 10 bases in the middle. The CDR3 region is CASSVEDYSYNEQFF. CDR3 bases: TGTGCCAGCAGTGTGGAGGACTACTCCTACAATGAGCAGTTCTTC.

The sample holds many counts of this clonotype. The chain employs TRBV6-2 or TRBV6-3 and TRBJ2-2, with no clear D. The germline CDR1 and CDR2 sequences are MNHEY and SVGEGT. The germline V and J ends were trimmed by 6 bases and 0 bases, with 14 bases remaining between them. The CDR3 length is 16 residues. In DNA form, the CDR3 reads TGTGCCAGCAGAAACGCTCACTTCGCGAACACCGGGGAGCTGTTTTTT. Amino acid sequence: CASRNAHFANTGELFF.

This clonotype was counted ten times or more. The genes are TRBV3-1 and TRBJ2-7; D is unclear. V was shortened by 0 bases and J by 1 base, with 7 bases between the two germline ends. From germline, CDR1 is LGHDT and CDR2 YNNKEL (reference sequence). The CDR3 sequence is 14 residues long. The DNA for the CDR3 is TGTGCCAGCAGCCAAGATACCTCGTCCTACGAGCAGTACTTC. Translating gives CASSQDTSSYEQYF.

This clonotype was recorded a few times. The rearrangement uses TRBV2 and TRBJ2-4, with D uncertain. Germline loops: CDR1 SNHLY, CDR2 FYNNEI. This CDR3 has 13 residues. With 4 bases removed from V and 0 bases from J, the gap between germline ends came to 4 bases. CDR3 sequence (DNA): TGTGCCAGCAGTGGGGAAGCCAAAAACATTCAGTACTTC. This gives the protein CASSGEAKNIQYF.

This clonotype was seen ten or more times. The V call is TRBV27, the J call TRBJ2-7; 8 bases match TRBD1. Germline V gives CDR1 MNHEY, CDR2 SMNVEV (reference sequence). CDR3 size: 18 residues. The V and J ends lost 1 base and 3 bases, in that order; junction bases with no gene match: 14. This chain's CDR3 is CASSLWTGNKYSNYEQYF. The CDR3 bases are TGTGCCAGCAGTTTATGGACAGGGAACAAGTATAGCAACTACGAGCAGTACTTC.

The chain employs TRBV28 and TRBJ2-7, with no clear D. Germline-derived CDR1 and CDR2 are MDHEN and SYDVKM. V lost 6 bases to trimming and J lost 5 bases, with 11 bases between them. The CDR3 is made up of 12 amino acids. CDR3 DNA: TGTGCCAGCAGCTTCCTAGAGGACGAGCAGTACTTC. Residues: CASSFLEDEQYF. Complete variable domain (other parts from reference TRBV28 and TRBJ2-7): DVKVTQSSRYLVKRTGEKVFLECVQDMDHENMFWYRQDPGLGLRLIYFSYDVKMKEKGDIPEGYSVSREKKERFSLILESASTNQTSMYLCASSFLEDEQYFGPGTRLTVT.

There are many counts of this clonotype. For the CDR3, the DNA is TGTGCCAGCAGTGCGATTGGATCGAACTCTGGAAACACCATATATTTT. Residues: CASSAIGSNSGNTIYF. J is TRBJ1-3 and V is TRBV2; D gene unclear. CDR1 is SNHLY and CDR2 is FYNNEI in the germline V gene. V lost 4 bases and J 0 bases, leaving 13 bases between the germline ends. The CDR3 has 16 residues.

In its sample, this clonotype was seen many times. The chain carries TRBV27 and TRBJ2-1; 7 nucleotides agree with TRBD2. V shed 6 bases, J shed 10 bases, and the junction held 6 bases outside the gene matches. The length of the CDR3 is 12 residues. CDR1 and CDR2 from the germline V gene are MNHEY and SMNVEV (reference sequence). The CDR3, as DNA: TGTGCCAGCAGCTTGGGCGGGAGCGAGCAGTTCTTC. This codes for CASSLGGSEQFF.